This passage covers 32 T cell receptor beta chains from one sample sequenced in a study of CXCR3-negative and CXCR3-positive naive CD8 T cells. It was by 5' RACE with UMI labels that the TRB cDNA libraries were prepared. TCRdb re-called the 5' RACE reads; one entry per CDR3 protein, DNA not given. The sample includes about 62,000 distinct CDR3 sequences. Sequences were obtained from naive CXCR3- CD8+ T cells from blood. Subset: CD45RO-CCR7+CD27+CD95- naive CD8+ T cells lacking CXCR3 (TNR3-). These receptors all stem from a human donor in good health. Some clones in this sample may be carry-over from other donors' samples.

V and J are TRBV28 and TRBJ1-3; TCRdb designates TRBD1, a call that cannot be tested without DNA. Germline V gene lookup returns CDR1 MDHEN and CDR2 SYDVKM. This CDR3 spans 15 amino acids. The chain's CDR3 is CASSPPYDSGNTIYF.

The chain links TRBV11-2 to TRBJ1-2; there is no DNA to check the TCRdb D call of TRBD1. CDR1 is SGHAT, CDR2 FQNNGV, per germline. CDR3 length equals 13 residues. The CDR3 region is CASSLRDSVGYTF. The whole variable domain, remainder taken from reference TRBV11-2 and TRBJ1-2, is EAGVAQSPRYKIIEKRQSVAFWCNPISGHATLYWYQQILGQGPKLLIQFQNNGVVDDSQLPKDRFSAERLKGVDSTLKIQPAKLEDSAVYLCASSLRDSVGYTFGSGTRLTVV.

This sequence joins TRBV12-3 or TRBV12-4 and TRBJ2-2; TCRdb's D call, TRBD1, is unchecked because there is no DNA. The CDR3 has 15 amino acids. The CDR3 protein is CASRVLRDRYGELFF.

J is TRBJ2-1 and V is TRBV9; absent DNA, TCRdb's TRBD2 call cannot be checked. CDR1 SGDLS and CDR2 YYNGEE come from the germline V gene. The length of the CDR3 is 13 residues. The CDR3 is CASSPGASNEQFF.

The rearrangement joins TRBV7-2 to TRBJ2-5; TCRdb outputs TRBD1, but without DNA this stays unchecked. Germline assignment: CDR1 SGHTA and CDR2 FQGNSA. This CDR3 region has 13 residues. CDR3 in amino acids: CASSSPSGETQYF.

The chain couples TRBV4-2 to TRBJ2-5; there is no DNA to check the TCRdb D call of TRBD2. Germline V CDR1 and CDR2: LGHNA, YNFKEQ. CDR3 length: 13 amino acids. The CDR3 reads CASSRLAGETQYF.

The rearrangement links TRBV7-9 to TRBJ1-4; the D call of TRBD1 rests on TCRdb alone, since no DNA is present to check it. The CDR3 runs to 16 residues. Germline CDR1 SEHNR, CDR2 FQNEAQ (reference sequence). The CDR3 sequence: CASSGAGTAGNEKLFF.

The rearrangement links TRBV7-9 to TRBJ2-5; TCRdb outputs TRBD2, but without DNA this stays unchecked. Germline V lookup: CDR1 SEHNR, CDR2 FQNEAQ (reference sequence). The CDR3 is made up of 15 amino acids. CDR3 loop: CASEGLAGVGETQYF.

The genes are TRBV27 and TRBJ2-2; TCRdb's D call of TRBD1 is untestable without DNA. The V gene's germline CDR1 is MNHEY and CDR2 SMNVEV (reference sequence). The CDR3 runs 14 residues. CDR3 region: CASSLLSGTGELFF.

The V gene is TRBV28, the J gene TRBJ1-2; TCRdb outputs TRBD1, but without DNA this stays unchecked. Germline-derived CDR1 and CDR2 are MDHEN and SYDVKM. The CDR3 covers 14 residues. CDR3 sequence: CASSPGGLNYGYTF.

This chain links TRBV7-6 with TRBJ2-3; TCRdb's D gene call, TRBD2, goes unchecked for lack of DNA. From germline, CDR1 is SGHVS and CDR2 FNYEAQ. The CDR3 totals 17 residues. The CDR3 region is CASSYPTSGGGTDTQYF.

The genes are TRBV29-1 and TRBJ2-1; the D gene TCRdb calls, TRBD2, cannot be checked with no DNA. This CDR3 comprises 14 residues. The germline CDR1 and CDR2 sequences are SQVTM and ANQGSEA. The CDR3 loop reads CSVEGTDSYNEQFF.

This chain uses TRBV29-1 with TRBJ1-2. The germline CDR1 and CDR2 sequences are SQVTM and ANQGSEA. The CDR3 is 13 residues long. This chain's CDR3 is CSVRNQLIDGYTF.

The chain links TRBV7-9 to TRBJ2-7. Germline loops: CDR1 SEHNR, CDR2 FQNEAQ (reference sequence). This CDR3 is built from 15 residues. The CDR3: CASSFPTGSSYEQYF.

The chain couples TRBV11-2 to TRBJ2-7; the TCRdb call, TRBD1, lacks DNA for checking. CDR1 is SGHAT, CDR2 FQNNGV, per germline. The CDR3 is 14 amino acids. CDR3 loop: CASSAQGGTYEQYF.

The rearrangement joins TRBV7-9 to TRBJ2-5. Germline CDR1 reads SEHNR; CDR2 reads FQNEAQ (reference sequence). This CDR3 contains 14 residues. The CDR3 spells CASSLLGTQETQYF.

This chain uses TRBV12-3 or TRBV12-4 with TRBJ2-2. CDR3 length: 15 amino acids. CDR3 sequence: CASSFVGGFSGELFF.

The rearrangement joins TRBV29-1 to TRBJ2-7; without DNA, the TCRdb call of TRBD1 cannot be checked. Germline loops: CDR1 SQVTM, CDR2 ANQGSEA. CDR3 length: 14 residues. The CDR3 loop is CSVAVAGVAYEQYF.

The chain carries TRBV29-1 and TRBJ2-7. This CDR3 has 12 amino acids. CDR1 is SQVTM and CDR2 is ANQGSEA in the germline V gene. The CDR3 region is CSGLGNSYEQYF.

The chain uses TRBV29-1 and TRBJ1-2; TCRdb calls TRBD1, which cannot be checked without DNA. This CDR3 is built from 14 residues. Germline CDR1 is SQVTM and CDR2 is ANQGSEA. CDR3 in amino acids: CSVDWGFTDYGYTF. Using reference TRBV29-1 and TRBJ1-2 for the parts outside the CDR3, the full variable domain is SAVISQKPSRDICQRGTSLTIQCQVDSQVTMMFWYRQQPGQSLTLIATANQGSEATYESGFVIDKFPISRPNLTFSTLTVSNMSPEDSSIYLCSVDWGFTDYGYTFGSGTRLTVV.

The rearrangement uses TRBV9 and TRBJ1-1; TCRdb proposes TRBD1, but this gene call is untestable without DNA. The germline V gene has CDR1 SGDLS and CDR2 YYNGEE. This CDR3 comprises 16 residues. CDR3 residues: CASSVVGDSRNTEAFF.

CDR3 residues: CASSLSGGETQYF. V gene TRBV6-2 or TRBV6-3 combines with J gene TRBJ2-5. This CDR3 region has 13 residues. In germline, CDR1 is MNHEY, CDR2 SVGEGT.

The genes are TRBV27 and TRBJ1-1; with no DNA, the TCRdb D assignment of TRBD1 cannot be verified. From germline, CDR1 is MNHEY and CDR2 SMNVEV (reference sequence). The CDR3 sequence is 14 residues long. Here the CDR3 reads CASSLWGRNTEAFF.

The CDR3 is CASSFGTNTDTQYF. J is TRBJ2-3 and V is TRBV5-5; TCRdb calls TRBD1, which cannot be checked without DNA. CDR3 size: 14 residues. Germline assignment: CDR1 SGHKS and CDR2 YYEKEE (reference sequence).

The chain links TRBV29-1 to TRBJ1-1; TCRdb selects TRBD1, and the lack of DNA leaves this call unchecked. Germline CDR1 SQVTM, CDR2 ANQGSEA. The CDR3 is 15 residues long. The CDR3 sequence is CSVEDYQGWDTEAFF.

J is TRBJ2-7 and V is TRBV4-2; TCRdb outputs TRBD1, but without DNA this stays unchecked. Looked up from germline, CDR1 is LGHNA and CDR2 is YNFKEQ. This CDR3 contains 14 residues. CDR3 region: CASSQSGVTYEQYF.

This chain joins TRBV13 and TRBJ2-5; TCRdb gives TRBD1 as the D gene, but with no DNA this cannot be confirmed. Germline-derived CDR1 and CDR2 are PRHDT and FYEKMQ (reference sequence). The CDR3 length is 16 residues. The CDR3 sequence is CASSPYTDRGLETQYF.

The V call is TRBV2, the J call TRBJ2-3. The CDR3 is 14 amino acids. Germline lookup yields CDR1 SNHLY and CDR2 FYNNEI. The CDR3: CASSELYSTDTQYF.

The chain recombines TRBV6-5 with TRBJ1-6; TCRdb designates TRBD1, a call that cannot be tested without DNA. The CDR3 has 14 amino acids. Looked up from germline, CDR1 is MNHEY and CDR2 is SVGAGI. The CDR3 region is CASSSNRGSSPLHF.

The CDR3 reads CASGLARGQGAKHEQYF. The V call is TRBV12-5, the J call TRBJ2-7; the TCRdb call, TRBD1, lacks DNA for checking. CDR3 length equals 17 residues. Per the germline V gene, CDR1 is LGHNT and CDR2 is FRNRAP.

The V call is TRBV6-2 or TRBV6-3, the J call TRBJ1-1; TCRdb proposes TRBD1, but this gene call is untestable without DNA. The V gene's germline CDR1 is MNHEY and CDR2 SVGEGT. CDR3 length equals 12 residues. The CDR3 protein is CASRDRVTEAFF.

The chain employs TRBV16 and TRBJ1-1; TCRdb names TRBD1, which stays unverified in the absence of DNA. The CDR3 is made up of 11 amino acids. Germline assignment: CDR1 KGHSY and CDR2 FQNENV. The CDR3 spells CASSEGEKAFF.